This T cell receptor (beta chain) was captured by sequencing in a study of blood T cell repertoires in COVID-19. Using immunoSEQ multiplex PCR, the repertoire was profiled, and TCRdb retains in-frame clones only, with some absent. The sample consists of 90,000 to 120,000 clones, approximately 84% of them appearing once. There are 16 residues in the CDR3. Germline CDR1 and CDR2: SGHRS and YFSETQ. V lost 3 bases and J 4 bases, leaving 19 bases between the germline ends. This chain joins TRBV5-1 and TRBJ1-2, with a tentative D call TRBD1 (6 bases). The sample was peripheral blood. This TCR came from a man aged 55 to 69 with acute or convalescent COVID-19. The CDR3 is CASSSGSGASSYGYTF. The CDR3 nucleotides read TGCGCCAGCAGCTCCGGATCAGGGGCCTCGAGCTATGGCTACACCTTC.